This TCR beta chain comes out of a study of CD8+CD57+ T cells in acquired aplastic anemia. Germline CDR1 KGHDR, CDR2 SFDVKD. V was cut by 3 bases and J by 0 bases, with 22 bases left in between. The CDR3 length is 20 residues. CD8+CD57+ cell expansion had been shown by flow cytometry in patients chosen for sequencing. This clonotype has just a few counts. Genomic DNA provided the template from which TCR beta VDJ and CDR3 profiles were obtained. One entry per CDR3 protein results from TCRdb running MiXCR on the reads. The sample has hundreds of thousands of distinct CDR3 sequences; around 30% are singletons.

The sample comprised sorted CD4+, CD8+, or CD8+CD57+ T cells (not recorded which) from PBMCs. This rearrangement joins TRBV24-1 to TRBJ1-4; D unclear. The source of this sequence is a human donor with aplastic anemia. CDR3 amino acids: CATSDKSGVRSDATNEKLFF. The DNA of the CDR3 is TGTGCCACCAGTGATAAATCCGGGGTCAGGAGCGATGCAACTAATGAAAAACTGTTTTTT.